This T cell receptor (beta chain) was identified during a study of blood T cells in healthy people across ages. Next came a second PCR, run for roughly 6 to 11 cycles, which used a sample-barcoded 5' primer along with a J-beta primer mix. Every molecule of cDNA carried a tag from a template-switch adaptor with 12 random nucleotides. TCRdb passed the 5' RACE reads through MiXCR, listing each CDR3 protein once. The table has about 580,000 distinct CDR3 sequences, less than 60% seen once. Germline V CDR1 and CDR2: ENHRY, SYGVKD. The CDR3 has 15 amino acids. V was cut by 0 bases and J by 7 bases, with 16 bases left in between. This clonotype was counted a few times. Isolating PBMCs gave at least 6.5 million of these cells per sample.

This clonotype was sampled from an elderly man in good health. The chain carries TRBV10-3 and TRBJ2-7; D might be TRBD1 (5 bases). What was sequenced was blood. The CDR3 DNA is TGTGCCATCAGTGAGTCGACAGACAGCCTCCGGGAGCAGTACTTC. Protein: CAISESTDSLREQYF.